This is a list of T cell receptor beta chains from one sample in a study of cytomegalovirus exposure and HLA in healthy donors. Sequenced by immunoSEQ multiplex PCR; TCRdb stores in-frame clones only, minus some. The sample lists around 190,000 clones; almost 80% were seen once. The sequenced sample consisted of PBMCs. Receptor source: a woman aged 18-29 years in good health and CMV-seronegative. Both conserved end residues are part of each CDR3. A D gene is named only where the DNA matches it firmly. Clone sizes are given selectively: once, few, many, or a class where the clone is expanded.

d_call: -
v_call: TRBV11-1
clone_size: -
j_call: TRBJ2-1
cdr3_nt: TGTGCCAGCAGCCGTCGGGAAGGATCCTACAATGAGCAGTTCTTC
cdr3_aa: CASSRREGSYNEQFF

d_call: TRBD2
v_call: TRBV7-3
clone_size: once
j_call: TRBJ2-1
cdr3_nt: TGTGCCAGCAGCTTATCCCCCCGACTAGCGGGAGGGCCGTGGAATGAGCAGTTCTTC
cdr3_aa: CASSLSPRLAGGPWNEQFF

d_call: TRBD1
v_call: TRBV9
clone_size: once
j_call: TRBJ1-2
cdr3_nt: TGTGCCAGCAGCGTATCGTTTAGGGAGGCACAGGGGGGTAACTATGGCTACACCTTC
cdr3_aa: CASSVSFREAQGGNYGYTF

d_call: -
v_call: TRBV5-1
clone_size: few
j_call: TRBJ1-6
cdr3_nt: TGCGCCAGTCGGGACACTAATTCACCCCTCCACTTT
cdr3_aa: CASRDTNSPLHF

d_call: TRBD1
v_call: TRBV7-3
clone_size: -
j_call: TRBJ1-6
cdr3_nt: TGTGCCAGCAGCCGGGACAGGGCTAATTCACCCCTCCACTTT
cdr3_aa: CASSRDRANSPLHF

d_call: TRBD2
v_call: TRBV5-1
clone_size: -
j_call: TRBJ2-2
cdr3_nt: TGCGCCAGCAGCAAAACGGGGGGTATCGACACCGGGGAGCTGTTTTTT
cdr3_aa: CASSKTGGIDTGELFF

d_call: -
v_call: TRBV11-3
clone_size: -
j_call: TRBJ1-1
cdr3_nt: TGTGCCAGCAGCTTAGGGACAGCGGCTGAAGCTTTCTTT
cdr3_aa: CASSLGTAAEAFF

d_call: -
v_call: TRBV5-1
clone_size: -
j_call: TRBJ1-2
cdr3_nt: TGCGCCAGCAGCTTGGAACCCCCGGTCGGAGCCTATGGCTACACCTTC
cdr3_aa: CASSLEPPVGAYGYTF

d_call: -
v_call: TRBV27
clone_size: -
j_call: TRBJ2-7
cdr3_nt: TGTGCCAGCAGCCAATTCGGGGAGCAGTACTTC
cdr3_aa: CASSQFGEQYF

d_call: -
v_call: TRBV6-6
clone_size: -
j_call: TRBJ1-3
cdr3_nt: TGTGCCAGCAGTTATTACGGACAGTCCTCTGGAAACACCACATATTTT
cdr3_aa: CASSYYGQSSGNTTYF

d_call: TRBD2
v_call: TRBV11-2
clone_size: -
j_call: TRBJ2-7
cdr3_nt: TGTGCCAGCAGCTCGAGCGGGGGAGCGTTCTACGAGCAGTACTTC
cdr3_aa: CASSSSGGAFYEQYF

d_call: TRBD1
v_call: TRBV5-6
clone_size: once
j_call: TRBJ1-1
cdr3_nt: TGTGCCAGCAGCCCGGGACAGACGGCTGAAGCTTTCTTT
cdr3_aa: CASSPGQTAEAFF

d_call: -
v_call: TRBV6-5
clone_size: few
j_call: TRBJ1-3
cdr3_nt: TGTGCCAGCAGTTACTCGCAGGGAAACACCATATATTTT
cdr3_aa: CASSYSQGNTIYF

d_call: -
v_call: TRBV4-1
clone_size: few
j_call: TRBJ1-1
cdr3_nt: TGCGCCAGCAGCCCCACGGGAGGGGTCAGGACTGAAGCTTTCTTT
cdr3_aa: CASSPTGGVRTEAFF

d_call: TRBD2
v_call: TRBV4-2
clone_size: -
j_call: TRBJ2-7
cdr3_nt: TGTGCCAGCAGTCCCAAACTTAGCGGGGGCCCCTCCTACGAGCAGTACTTC
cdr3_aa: CASSPKLSGGPSYEQYF

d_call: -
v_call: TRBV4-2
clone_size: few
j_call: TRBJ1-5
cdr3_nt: TGTGCCAGCAGCCAAGAGGACAGTAGCAATCAGCCCCAGCATTTT
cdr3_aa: CASSQEDSSNQPQHF

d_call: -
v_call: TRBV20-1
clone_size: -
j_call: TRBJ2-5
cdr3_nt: TGCAGTGCTCAGGGATCGGAGACCCAGTACTTC
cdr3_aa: CSAQGSETQYF

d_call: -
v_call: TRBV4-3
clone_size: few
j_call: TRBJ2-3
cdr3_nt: TGCGCCAGCAGCCAAGGCGCAGCGAGTCCCACAGATACGCAGTATTTT
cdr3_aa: CASSQGAASPTDTQYF

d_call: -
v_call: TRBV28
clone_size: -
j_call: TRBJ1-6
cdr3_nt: TGTGCCAGCAGTTTATCCAGGAAAAATAATTCACCCCTCCACTTT
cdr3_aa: CASSLSRKNNSPLHF

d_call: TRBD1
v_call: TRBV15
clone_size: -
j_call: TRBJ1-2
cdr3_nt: TGTGCCACCAGCAGAGGAGGGACAGGGGGCTATGGCTACACCTTC
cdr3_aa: CATSRGGTGGYGYTF

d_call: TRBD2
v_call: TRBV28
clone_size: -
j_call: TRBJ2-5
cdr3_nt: TGTGCCAGCAGTTTCACTAGCGGGGAAGAGACCCAGTACTTC
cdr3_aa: CASSFTSGEETQYF

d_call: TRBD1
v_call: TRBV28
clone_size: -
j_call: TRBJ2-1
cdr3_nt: TGTGCCAGCAGGGACAGGGGCCCACTACAAAATGAGCAGTTCTTC
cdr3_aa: CASRDRGPLQNEQFF

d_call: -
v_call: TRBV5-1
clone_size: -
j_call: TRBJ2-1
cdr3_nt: TGCGCCAGCAGCTTGACGTCTAGCGTCCGCAATGAGCAGTTCTTC
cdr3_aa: CASSLTSSVRNEQFF

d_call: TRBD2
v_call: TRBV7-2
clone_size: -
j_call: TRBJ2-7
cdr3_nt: TGTGCCAGCAGCTCTAAAGTGAGCGGGACCTACTCCTACGAGCAGTACTTC
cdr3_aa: CASSSKVSGTYSYEQYF

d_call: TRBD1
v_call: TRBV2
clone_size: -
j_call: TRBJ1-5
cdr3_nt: TGTGCCAGCAGATGGGACAGAAAAAGCAATCAGCCCCAGCATTTT
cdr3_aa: CASRWDRKSNQPQHF